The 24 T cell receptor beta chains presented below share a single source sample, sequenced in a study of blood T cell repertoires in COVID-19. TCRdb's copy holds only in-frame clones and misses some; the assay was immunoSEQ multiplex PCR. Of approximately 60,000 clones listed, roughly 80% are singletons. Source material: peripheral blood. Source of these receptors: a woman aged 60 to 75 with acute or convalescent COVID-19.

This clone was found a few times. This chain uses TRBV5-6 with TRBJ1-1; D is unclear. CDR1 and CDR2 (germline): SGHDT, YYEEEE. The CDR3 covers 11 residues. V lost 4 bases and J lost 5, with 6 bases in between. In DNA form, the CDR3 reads TGTGCCAGCAGCACCGAGACTGAAGCTTTCTTT. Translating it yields CASSTETEAFF.

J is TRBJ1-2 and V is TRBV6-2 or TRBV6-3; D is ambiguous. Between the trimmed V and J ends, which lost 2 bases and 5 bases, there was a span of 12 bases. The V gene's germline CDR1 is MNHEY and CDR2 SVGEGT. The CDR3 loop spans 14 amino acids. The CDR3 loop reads CASSYKEAGYGYTF. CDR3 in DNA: TGTGCCAGCAGTTACAAGGAGGCGGGTTATGGCTACACCTTC.

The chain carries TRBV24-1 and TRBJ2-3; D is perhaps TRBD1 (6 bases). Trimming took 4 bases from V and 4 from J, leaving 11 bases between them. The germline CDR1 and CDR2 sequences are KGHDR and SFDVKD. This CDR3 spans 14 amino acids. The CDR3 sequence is CATSDAQGADTQYF. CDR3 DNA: TGTGCCACCAGTGACGCACAGGGAGCAGATACGCAGTATTTT.

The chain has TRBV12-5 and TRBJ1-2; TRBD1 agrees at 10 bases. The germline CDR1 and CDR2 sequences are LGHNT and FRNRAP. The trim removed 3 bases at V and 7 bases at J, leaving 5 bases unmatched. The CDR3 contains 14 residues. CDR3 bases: TGTGCTAGTGGTTTTGGGACAGGGGAGGGTGGCTACACCTTC. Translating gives CASGFGTGEGGYTF.

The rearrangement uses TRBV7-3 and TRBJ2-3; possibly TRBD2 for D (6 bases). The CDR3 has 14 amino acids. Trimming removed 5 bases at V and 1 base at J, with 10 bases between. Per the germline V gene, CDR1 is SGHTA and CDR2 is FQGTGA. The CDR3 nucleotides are TGTGCCAGCAGCGCTTCGGGGGGCACAGATACGCAGTATTTT. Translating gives CASSASGGTDTQYF.

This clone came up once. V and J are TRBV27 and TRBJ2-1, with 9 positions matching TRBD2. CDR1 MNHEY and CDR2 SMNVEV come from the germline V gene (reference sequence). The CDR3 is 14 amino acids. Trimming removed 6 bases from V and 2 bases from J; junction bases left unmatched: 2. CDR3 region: CASSSGGTYNEQFF. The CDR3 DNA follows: TGTGCCAGCAGCAGCGGGGGGACCTACAATGAGCAGTTCTTC.

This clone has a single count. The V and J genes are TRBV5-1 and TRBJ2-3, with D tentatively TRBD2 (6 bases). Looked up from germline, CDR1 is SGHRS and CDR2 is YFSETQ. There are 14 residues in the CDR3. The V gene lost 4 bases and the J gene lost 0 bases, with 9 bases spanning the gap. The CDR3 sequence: CASSKGLSTDTQYF. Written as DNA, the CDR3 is TGCGCCAGCAGCAAGGGACTTAGCACAGATACGCAGTATTTT.

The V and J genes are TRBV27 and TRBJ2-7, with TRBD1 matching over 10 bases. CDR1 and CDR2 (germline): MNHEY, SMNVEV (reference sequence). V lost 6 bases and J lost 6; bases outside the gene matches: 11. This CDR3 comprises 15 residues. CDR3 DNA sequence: TGTGCCAGCAGAGATTCCGGGACAGGGGCAGTCGAGCAGTACTTC. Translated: CASRDSGTGAVEQYF.

The CDR3, as DNA: TGTGCCAGTAGTATCCAGGGAACTAATGAAAAACTGTTTTTT. Its translation is CASSIQGTNEKLFF. The J gene is TRBJ1-4, the V gene TRBV19, with TRBD1 as a possible D gene (5 bases). The length of the CDR3 is 14 residues. Germline CDR1 LNHDA, CDR2 SQIVND (reference sequence). Trimming stripped 3 bases from V and 1 base from J, with 6 bases between.

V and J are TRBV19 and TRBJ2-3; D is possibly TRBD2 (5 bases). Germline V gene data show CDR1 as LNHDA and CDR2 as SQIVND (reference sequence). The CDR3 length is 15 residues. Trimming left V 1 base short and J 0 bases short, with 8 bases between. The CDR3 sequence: CASSIGRGSTDTQYF. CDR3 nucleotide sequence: TGTGCCAGTAGTATAGGACGGGGTAGCACAGATACGCAGTATTTT.

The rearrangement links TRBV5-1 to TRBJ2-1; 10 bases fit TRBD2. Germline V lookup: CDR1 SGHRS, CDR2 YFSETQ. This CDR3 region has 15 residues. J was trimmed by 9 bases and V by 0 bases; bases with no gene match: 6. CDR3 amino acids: CASSLVAGGEGEQFF. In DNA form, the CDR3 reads TGCGCCAGCAGCTTGGTAGCGGGGGGTGAGGGTGAGCAGTTCTTC.

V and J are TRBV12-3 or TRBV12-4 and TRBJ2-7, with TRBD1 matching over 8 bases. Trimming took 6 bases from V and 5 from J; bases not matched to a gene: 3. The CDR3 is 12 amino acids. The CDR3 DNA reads TGTGCCAGCAGCCCGGACAGGGACGAGCAGTACTTC. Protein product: CASSPDRDEQYF.

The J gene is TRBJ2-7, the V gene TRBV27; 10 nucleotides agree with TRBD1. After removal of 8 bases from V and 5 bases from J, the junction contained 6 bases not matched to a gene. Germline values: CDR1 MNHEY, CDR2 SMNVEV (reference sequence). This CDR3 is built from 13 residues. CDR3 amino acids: CASWDRGGNEQYF. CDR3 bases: TGTGCCAGCTGGGACAGGGGAGGAAACGAGCAGTACTTC.

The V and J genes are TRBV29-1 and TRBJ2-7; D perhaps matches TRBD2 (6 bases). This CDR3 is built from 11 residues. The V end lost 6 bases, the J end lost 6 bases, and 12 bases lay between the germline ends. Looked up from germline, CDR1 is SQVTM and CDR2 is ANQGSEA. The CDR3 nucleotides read TGCAGCGTGACAACCGGGAGCGAGCAGTACTTC. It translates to CSVTTGSEQYF.

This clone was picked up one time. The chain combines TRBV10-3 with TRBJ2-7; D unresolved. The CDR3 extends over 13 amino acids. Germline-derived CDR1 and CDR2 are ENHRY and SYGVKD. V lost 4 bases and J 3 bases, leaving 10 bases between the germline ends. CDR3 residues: CAISVDTYYEQYF. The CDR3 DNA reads TGTGCCATCAGTGTTGACACCTACTACGAGCAGTACTTC.

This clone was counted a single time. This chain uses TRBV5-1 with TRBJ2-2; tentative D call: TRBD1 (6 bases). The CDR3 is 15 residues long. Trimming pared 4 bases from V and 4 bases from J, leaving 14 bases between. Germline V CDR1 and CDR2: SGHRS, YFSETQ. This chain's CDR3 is CASSDGTRFTGELFF. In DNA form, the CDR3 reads TGCGCCAGCAGCGACGGGACACGATTCACCGGGGAGCTGTTTTTT.

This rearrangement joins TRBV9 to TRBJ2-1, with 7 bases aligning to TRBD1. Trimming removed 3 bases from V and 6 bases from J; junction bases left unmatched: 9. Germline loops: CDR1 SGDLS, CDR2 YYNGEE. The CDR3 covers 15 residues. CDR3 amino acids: CASSASGTAVNEQFF. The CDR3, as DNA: TGTGCCAGCAGCGCGTCCGGGACAGCCGTCAATGAGCAGTTCTTC.

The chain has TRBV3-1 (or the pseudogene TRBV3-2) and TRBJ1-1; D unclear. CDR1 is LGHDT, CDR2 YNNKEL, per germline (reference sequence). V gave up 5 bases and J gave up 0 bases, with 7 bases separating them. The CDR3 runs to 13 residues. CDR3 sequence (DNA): TGTGCCAGCAGCACTAAGTTGAACACTGAAGCTTTCTTT. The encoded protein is CASSTKLNTEAFF.

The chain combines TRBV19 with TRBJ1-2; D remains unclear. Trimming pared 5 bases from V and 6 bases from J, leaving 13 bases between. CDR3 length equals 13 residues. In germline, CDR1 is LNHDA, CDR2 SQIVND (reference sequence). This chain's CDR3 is CASSPMAGDGYTF. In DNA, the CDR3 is TGTGCCAGTAGTCCGATGGCCGGGGATGGCTACACCTTC.

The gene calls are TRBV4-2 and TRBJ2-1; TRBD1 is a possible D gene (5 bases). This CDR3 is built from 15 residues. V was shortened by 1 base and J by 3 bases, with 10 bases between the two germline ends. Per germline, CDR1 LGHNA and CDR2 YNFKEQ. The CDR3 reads CASSQALDSYNEQFF. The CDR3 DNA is TGTGCCAGCAGCCAAGCCCTTGACAGCTACAATGAGCAGTTCTTC.

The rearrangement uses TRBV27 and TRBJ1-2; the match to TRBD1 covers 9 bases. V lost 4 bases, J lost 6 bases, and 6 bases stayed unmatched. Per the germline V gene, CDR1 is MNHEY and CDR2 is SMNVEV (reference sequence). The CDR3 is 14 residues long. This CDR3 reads CASSSTGGSDGYTF. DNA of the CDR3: TGTGCCAGCAGTTCGACAGGGGGTAGCGATGGCTACACCTTC.

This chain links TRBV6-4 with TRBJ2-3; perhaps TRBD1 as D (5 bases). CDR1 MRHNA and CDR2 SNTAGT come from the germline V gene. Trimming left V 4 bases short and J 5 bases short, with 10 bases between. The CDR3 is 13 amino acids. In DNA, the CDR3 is TGTGCCAGCAGTGTACAGGCTGGAGATACGCAGTATTTT. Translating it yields CASSVQAGDTQYF.

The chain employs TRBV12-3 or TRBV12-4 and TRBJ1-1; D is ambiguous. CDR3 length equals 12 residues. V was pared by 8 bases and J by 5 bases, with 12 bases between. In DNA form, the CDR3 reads TGTGCCAGCGTCGGGAGGAGGACTGAAGCTTTCTTT. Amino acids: CASVGRRTEAFF.

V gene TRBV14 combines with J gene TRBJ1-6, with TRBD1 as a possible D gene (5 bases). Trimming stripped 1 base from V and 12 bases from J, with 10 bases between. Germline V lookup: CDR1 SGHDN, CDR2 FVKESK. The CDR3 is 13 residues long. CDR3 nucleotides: TGTGCCAGCAGCCAAGGGGGCCGCCAACCCCTCCACTTT. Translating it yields CASSQGGRQPLHF.